These 22 T cell receptor beta chains were all obtained from the same sample, sequenced in a study of T-cell reconstitution after alpha-beta-depleted transplantation in children (dated by TCRdb to about 2016). What this sample's treatment or condition label stands for: allogeneic hematopoietic cell transplantation with graft depleted of TCRalphabeta T cells and CD19 B cells. Libraries were built with PCR. Sequenced on an Illumina HiSeq 2500. TCR library preparation used molecular barcoding, with unique molecular identifiers applied to normalize quantification of the TCRbeta repertoire. Starting from the raw public reads, TCRdb applied fastp trimming at Q25, assembled clones with MiXCR and retained in-frame beta chains. Rows with a matching CDR3 protein are joined into one entry that keeps the most common DNA and genes. The table for this sample lists 750,000 to 950,000 distinct CDR3 sequences; roughly 15% of them were counted only once. The ten biggest clones cover 5% of the sample.

This specimen consisted of PBMCs, mostly from graft donor cells, obtained 360 days after TCRalphabeta/CD19-depleted stem cell transplant. The source of these receptors is a male patient between 10 and 17 years old who had a stem cell transplant for acute lymphoblastic leukemia, so the T cells may come from the graft donor.

This clonotype was seen a few times. The rearrangement uses TRBV4-1 and TRBJ2-2; 10 nucleotides line up with TRBD2. J gave up 1 base and V 2 bases, and 4 bases lay outside the gene matches. Germline loops: CDR1 MGHRA, CDR2 YSYEKL. CDR3 length: 17 residues. The CDR3 reads CASSQSGRGKNTGELFF. The CDR3, as DNA: TGCGCCAGCAGCCAAAGCGGGAGGGGAAAGAACACCGGGGAGCTGTTTTTT.

The rearrangement uses TRBV5-6 and TRBJ2-1, with TRBD2 matching over 14 bases. J lost 4 bases, V lost 0 bases, and 9 bases had no gene match. CDR3 size: 19 residues. Germline CDR1 SGHDT, CDR2 YYEEEE. The CDR3 is CASSLGLAGGPPLYNEQFF. CDR3 nucleotides: TGTGCCAGCAGCTTGGGACTAGCGGGAGGGCCCCCCTTATACAATGAGCAGTTCTTC.

V usage is TRBV4-1 and J usage is TRBJ2-7; 10 bases align to TRBD2. This CDR3 spans 18 amino acids. V lost 4 bases and J lost 3; bases outside the gene matches: 15. From germline, CDR1 is MGHRA and CDR2 YSYEKL. In DNA form, the CDR3 reads TGCGCCAGCAGCCCTAGCGGGAGTACCGGCACGCCCTTCTACGAGCAGTACTTC. Translating gives CASSPSGSTGTPFYEQYF.

This chain uses TRBV29-1 with TRBJ1-4; D gene unclear. This CDR3 is 12 amino acids long. Germline CDR1 and CDR2: SQVTM and ANQGSEA. Trimming stripped 4 bases from V and 14 bases from J, with 17 bases between. As DNA, the CDR3 is TGCAGCGTTGGGTACGATAGTGGAGCTCTGTTTTTT. Translated, it gives CSVGYDSGALFF.

Comment on this clonotype: A much bigger clone sits one base away, suggesting this may be a read error. This chain uses TRBV9 with TRBJ2-6, with no clear D. Germline V CDR1 and CDR2: SGDLS, YYNGEE. The CDR3 is made up of 15 amino acids. V lost 0 bases and J lost 0, with 4 bases in between. CDR3 bases: TGTGCCAGCAGCGTAGCCCTCTCTGGGGCCAACGTCCTGACTTTC. This encodes CASSVALSGANVLTF.

Ten or more counts support this clonotype. The rearrangement links TRBV12-3 or TRBV12-4 to TRBJ2-7; maybe TRBD1 (5 bases). The V gene lost 2 bases and the J gene lost 5 bases, with 13 bases spanning the gap. The CDR3 totals 14 residues. CDR3 sequence: CASSLWGRNNEQYF. Written as DNA, the CDR3 is TGTGCCAGCAGTTTATGGGGCAGGAACAACGAGCAGTACTTC.

V and J are TRBV18 and TRBJ2-5; 7 bases are shared with TRBD2. The germline gives CDR1 KGHSH, CDR2 LQKENI. The CDR3 runs 15 residues. The junction had 11 bases not matched to a gene; V was cut back by 5 bases and J by 5 bases. DNA of the CDR3: TGTGCCAGCTCATCTGCGACGGGAGCGGGGGAGACCCAGTACTTC. Translating it yields CASSSATGAGETQYF.

On this clonotype: The junction does not match germline at one end; this may be a read error. The V gene is TRBV5-6, the J gene TRBJ2-2; D is possibly TRBD2 (6 bases). Germline CDR1 is SGHDT and CDR2 is YYEEEE. This CDR3 comprises 15 residues. In DNA, the CDR3 is TGTGCCAGCAGCTTCACGGGACTTTTCACCGGGGAGCCGTTTTTT. Its protein is CASSFTGLFTGEPFF.

This clonotype was found many times. The V and J genes are TRBV27 and TRBJ2-1; 7 bases map to TRBD2. The CDR3 has 14 residues. V trimming: 5 bases; J trimming: 2 bases; junction bases outside the gene matches: 3. Per the germline V gene, CDR1 is MNHEY and CDR2 is SMNVEV (reference sequence). CDR3 amino acids: CASSPRGAYNEQFF. In DNA, the CDR3 is TGTGCCAGCAGTCCTCGGGGGGCCTACAATGAGCAGTTCTTC.

The gene calls are TRBV9 and TRBJ2-7; D is undetermined. The germline V gene has CDR1 SGDLS and CDR2 YYNGEE. V was clipped by 3 bases and J by 0 bases, with 13 bases between them. CDR3 size: 15 residues. Written as DNA, the CDR3 is TGTGCCAGCAGCGCGGAAACATCTAACTCCTACGAGCAGTACTTC. Protein sequence: CASSAETSNSYEQYF.

V gene TRBV20-1 combines with J gene TRBJ2-3, with TRBD1 identical over 9 bases. The CDR3 runs to 15 residues. The germline gives CDR1 DFQATT, CDR2 SNEGSKA (reference sequence). With 6 bases clipped from V and 1 base from J, the junction kept 8 bases outside the gene matches. CDR3 loop: CSAVNRDRGTDTQYF. In DNA, the CDR3 is TGCAGTGCCGTAAACCGGGACAGGGGCACAGATACGCAGTATTTT.

The CDR3 loop reads CASSQNPSGQETQYF. The CDR3 DNA reads TGTGCCAGCAGCCAAAATCCTAGCGGGCAAGAGACCCAGTACTTC. V gene TRBV11-2 combines with J gene TRBJ2-5, with TRBD2 identical over 8 bases. J gave up 2 bases and V 5 bases, and 7 bases lay outside the gene matches. CDR3 length: 15 residues. CDR1 SGHAT and CDR2 FQNNGV come from the germline V gene.

This clonotype was seen at least ten times. The chain is built from TRBV29-1 and TRBJ1-1; D may be TRBD1 (6 bases). Germline CDR1 is SQVTM and CDR2 is ANQGSEA. V lost 5 bases, J lost 5 bases, and 15 bases lay in between. The CDR3 is 13 residues long. The CDR3 coding sequence is TGCAGCGTTTTGGGGGGGCCAGGGACTGAAGCTTTCTTT. The encoded protein is CSVLGGPGTEAFF.

The chain recombines TRBV7-6 with TRBJ2-5; D not resolved. V dropped 1 base and J dropped 0 bases, with 9 bases sitting between them. The CDR3 totals 15 residues. CDR1 and CDR2 from the germline V gene are SGHVS and FNYEAQ. The CDR3: CASSLDGGYQETQYF. CDR3 DNA sequence: TGTGCCAGCAGCTTAGATGGCGGATACCAAGAGACCCAGTACTTC.

On this clonotype itself: The junction and the germline gene differ at one end; a read error may be behind it. This chain uses TRBV20-1 with TRBJ2-5; D is possibly TRBD1 or TRBD2 (5 bases each). Germline loops: CDR1 DFQATT, CDR2 SNEGSKA (reference sequence). There are 15 residues in the CDR3. The CDR3 DNA follows: TGCTGTGCTAGCCGCTCGTTAGGGGTGGCGGAGACCCAGTACTTC. Protein product: CCASRSLGVAETQYF.

CDR3 sequence: CASSRGTPSSYNEQFF. In DNA form, the CDR3 reads TGTGCCAGCAGCCGCGGGACTCCTAGCTCCTACAATGAGCAGTTCTTC. The chain carries TRBV7-8 and TRBJ2-1; D may be TRBD2 (6 bases). Germline CDR1 is SGHVS and CDR2 is FQNEAQ. The CDR3 loop spans 16 amino acids. V shed 5 bases and J shed 0 bases, with 14 bases lying between them.

There are a few counts of this clonotype. The chain is built from TRBV28 and TRBJ2-2; D might be TRBD2 (5 bases). This CDR3 comprises 13 residues. V was clipped by 7 bases and J by 7 bases, with 13 bases between them. The germline V gene encodes CDR1 MDHEN and CDR2 SYDVKM. CDR3 in amino acids: CASKNGGIGELFF. The CDR3 nucleotides read TGTGCCAGCAAGAACGGAGGCATCGGGGAGCTGTTTTTT.

The chain uses TRBV18 and TRBJ1-2; D gene uncertain. V gave up 3 bases and J gave up 4 bases, with 21 bases separating them. The germline CDR1 and CDR2 sequences are KGHSH and LQKENI. The CDR3 consists of 17 residues. CDR3 sequence reads: CASSPQGSGVPLYGYTF. CDR3 coding DNA: TGTGCCAGCTCACCCCAAGGTTCTGGGGTCCCGCTCTATGGCTACACCTTC.

The rearrangement uses TRBV9 and TRBJ2-1; 8 bases are a match to TRBD2. Germline loops: CDR1 SGDLS, CDR2 YYNGEE. The CDR3 loop spans 16 amino acids. After removal of 0 bases from V and 4 bases from J, the junction contained 6 bases not matched to a gene. In DNA, the CDR3 is TGTGCCAGCAGCGTAGAGTCGGCGGGAGGTTACAATGAGCAGTTCTTC. Amino acids: CASSVESAGGYNEQFF. Drawing the rest from reference TRBV9 and TRBJ2-1, the complete variable domain is DSGVTQTPKHLITATGQRVTLRCSPRSGDLSVYWYQQSLDQGLQFLIQYYNGEERAKGNILERFSAQQFPDLHSELNLSSLELGDSALYFCASSVESAGGYNEQFFGPGTRLTVL.

The chain combines TRBV29-1 with TRBJ2-3, with D possibly matching TRBD2 (6 bases). V dropped 1 base and J dropped 4 bases, with 12 bases sitting between them. The CDR3 extends over 14 amino acids. CDR1 and CDR2 from the germline V gene are SQVTM and ANQGSEA. The CDR3 nucleotides are TGCAGCGTTGAAGGGAGGGTGAGCCCAGATACGCAGTATTTT. It is translated as CSVEGRVSPDTQYF.

This clonotype appeared a few times. The chain has TRBV3-1 and TRBJ2-1; 11 bases align to TRBD2. Germline assignment: CDR1 LGHDT and CDR2 YNNKEL (reference sequence). V dropped 1 base and J dropped 5; count of bases not matched to a gene: 4. The CDR3 sequence is 16 residues long. CDR3 nucleotides: TGTGCCAGCAGCCAAGGGACTAGCGGGTACGACAATGAGCAGTTCTTC. This encodes CASSQGTSGYDNEQFF.

This chain links TRBV6-1 with TRBJ2-7; a possible D gene is TRBD2 (5 bases). Germline CDR1 and CDR2: MNHNS and SASEGT. CDR3 length: 13 residues. V was clipped by 7 bases and J by 2 bases, with 12 bases between them. The CDR3 nucleotides are TGTGCCAGCATCCGGACGGGGACCTACGAGCAGTACTTC. Translation: CASIRTGTYEQYF.